Each of the 21 T cell receptor beta chains below was sequenced from the same sample in a study of OX40 agonist ivuxolimab in advanced cancers. Using immunoSEQ multiplex PCR, the repertoire was profiled, and TCRdb retains in-frame clones only, with some absent. The data contain 70,000 to 85,000 clones, approximately 90% of them singletons. Here the sequenced sample was CD4+ or CD8+ T cells sorted from blood, taken in a trial of the OX40 agonist ivuxolimab. The receptors here all came from an adult with an advanced solid tumor such as melanoma, head and neck, liver or kidney cancer.

The rearrangement joins TRBV30 to TRBJ1-5; 9 bases agree with TRBD1. V lost 5 bases and J lost 6; bases outside the gene matches: 11. There are 15 residues in the CDR3. Looked up from germline, CDR1 is GTSNPN and CDR2 is SVGIG (reference sequence). In DNA form, the CDR3 reads TGTGCCTGGGAGGATGGCGGGACAGGGCGTCAGCCCCAGCATTTT. Encoded protein: CAWEDGGTGRQPQHF.

The chain carries TRBV6-6 and TRBJ2-7; the D gene is possibly TRBD2 (6 bases). Germline lookup yields CDR1 MNHNY and CDR2 SVGAGI (reference sequence). Trimming removed 2 bases from V and 4 bases from J, with 12 bases in between. The CDR3 is made up of 14 amino acids. CDR3 sequence (DNA): TGTGCCAGCAGTTACGTGGGGGAGGATTACGAGCAGTACTTC. Translated: CASSYVGEDYEQYF.

This chain uses TRBV9 with TRBJ2-2; a weak D match, TRBD2 (6 bases). The CDR3 has 15 residues. Germline CDR1 and CDR2: SGDLS and YYNGEE. Trimming pared 3 bases from V and 2 bases from J, leaving 11 bases between. In nucleotides, the CDR3 is TGTGCCAGCAGCGCTTGGGACTCCAACACCGGGGAGCTGTTTTTT. Translated: CASSAWDSNTGELFF.

On this clone: Additional DNA sequences in this sample encode the identical CDR3. The V gene is TRBV6-5, the J gene TRBJ2-7; D possibly corresponds to TRBD1 (7 bases). The V end was cut by 3 bases, the J end by 3 bases, with 15 bases between. There are 15 residues in the CDR3. Germline V gene lookup returns CDR1 MNHEY and CDR2 SVGAGI. The CDR3 loop reads CASSYSQGGLYEQYF. DNA for the CDR3: TGTGCCAGCAGTTATTCGCAGGGGGGCCTCTACGAGCAGTACTTC.

This chain connects TRBV2 to TRBJ2-7; D is ambiguous. Germline CDR1 SNHLY, CDR2 FYNNEI. CDR3 length: 15 residues. V was pared by 5 bases and J by 0 bases, with 14 bases between. CDR3 bases: TGTGCCAGCAGTTCCCTTCCGGACCTCTCCTACGAGCAGTACTTC. Translated, it gives CASSSLPDLSYEQYF.

The chain links TRBV7-9 to TRBJ2-1, with unresolved D. Trimming shortened V by 2 bases and J by 2 bases, and 10 bases separated the two germline ends. Germline lookup yields CDR1 SEHNR and CDR2 FQNEAQ (reference sequence). The CDR3 totals 15 residues. This chain's CDR3 is CASSLTEYAYNEQFF. The CDR3 DNA reads TGTGCCAGCAGCTTAACAGAATATGCCTACAATGAGCAGTTCTTC.

The chain employs TRBV2 and TRBJ1-2, with D possibly matching TRBD1 (6 bases). The CDR3 spans 12 residues. V was shortened by 7 bases and J by 3 bases, with 9 bases between the two germline ends. CDR1 is SNHLY and CDR2 is FYNNEI in the germline V gene. As DNA, the CDR3 is TGTGCCAGCACCGGGACATACTATGGCTACACCTTC. Its protein product is CASTGTYYGYTF.

This chain joins TRBV30 and TRBJ2-7, with 7 bases lining up with TRBD1. The germline V gene has CDR1 GTSNPN and CDR2 SVGIG (reference sequence). The junction had 2 bases not matched to a gene; V was cut back by 7 bases and J by 2 bases. The CDR3 contains 11 residues. Here the CDR3 DNA reads TGTGCCTTCACAGGGGCCTACGAGCAGTACTTC. It specifies CAFTGAYEQYF.

This clone was counted a single time. This chain links TRBV11-2 with TRBJ1-3; D is ambiguous. The CDR3 totals 16 residues. Germline V gives CDR1 SGHAT, CDR2 FQNNGV. Trimming removed 5 bases from V and 2 bases from J, with 16 bases in between. The CDR3, as DNA: TGTGCCAGCAGCACCTCTTGGGAACTTCCTGGAAACACCATATATTTT. Translating gives CASSTSWELPGNTIYF.

The rearrangement links TRBV4-3 to TRBJ2-7; 8 bases agree with TRBD1. CDR3 size: 15 residues. V lost 5 bases and J lost 2; bases outside the gene matches: 8. Germline CDR1 and CDR2: LGHNA and YSLEER. CDR3 sequence reads: CASSSDRVGTYEQYF. For the CDR3, the DNA is TGCGCCAGCAGCTCGGACAGGGTAGGGACCTACGAGCAGTACTTC.

This clone was recorded once. The rearrangement joins TRBV7-8 to TRBJ1-3; tentative D call: TRBD1 (5 bases). The germline V gene encodes CDR1 SGHVS and CDR2 FQNEAQ. With 4 bases removed from V and 2 bases from J, the gap between germline ends came to 12 bases. CDR3 length: 15 amino acids. CDR3 bases: TGTGCCAGCAGCTCCCCGGGGGTAACTGGAAACACCATATATTTT. Protein product: CASSSPGVTGNTIYF.

The chain combines TRBV9 with TRBJ2-1, with D tentatively TRBD2 (5 bases). V lost 0 bases and J lost 5, with 9 bases in between. The germline gives CDR1 SGDLS, CDR2 YYNGEE. The CDR3 has 14 residues. CDR3: CASSVEADHNEQFF. In DNA, the CDR3 is TGTGCCAGCAGCGTAGAAGCGGACCACAATGAGCAGTTCTTC.

The chain combines TRBV11-2 with TRBJ2-7; D gene uncertain. With 0 bases removed from V and 0 bases from J, the gap between germline ends came to 12 bases. There are 16 residues in the CDR3. CDR1 is SGHAT and CDR2 is FQNNGV in the germline V gene. The DNA of the CDR3 is TGTGCCAGCAGCTTAGAGGGTGCACCATACTCCTACGAGCAGTACTTC. Translated, it gives CASSLEGAPYSYEQYF.

This chain connects TRBV27 to TRBJ1-1, with TRBD1 matching 7 bases. V gave up 10 bases and J gave up 8 bases; unmatched junction bases: 7. Germline lookup yields CDR1 MNHEY and CDR2 SMNVEV (reference sequence). CDR3 length: 11 residues. The CDR3: CATRGGPEAFF. For the CDR3, the DNA is TGTGCCACCAGGGGGGGTCCCGAAGCTTTCTTT.

The V call is TRBV29-1, the J call TRBJ2-2, with 11 bases identical to TRBD2. The CDR3 loop spans 18 amino acids. The ends lost 3 bases at V and 3 bases at J; junction bases unmatched: 12. The germline gives CDR1 SQVTM, CDR2 ANQGSEA. The CDR3 bases are TGCAGCGTTGAGGGTGACACAACTAGCGGGGGTCACACCGGGGAGCTGTTTTTT. It codes for CSVEGDTTSGGHTGELFF.

V usage is TRBV5-4 and J usage is TRBJ2-7; 11 nucleotides align to TRBD2. V shed 4 bases, J shed 3 bases, and the junction held 6 bases outside the gene matches. CDR3 length equals 15 residues. CDR1 SGHNT and CDR2 YYREEE come from the germline V gene (reference sequence). CDR3 residues: CASSDLAGGFYEQYF. The CDR3 DNA reads as TGTGCCAGCAGCGACTTAGCGGGGGGGTTCTACGAGCAGTACTTC.

The table lists this clone with a count of one. The chain links TRBV4-3 to TRBJ2-5, with D possibly TRBD2 on 6 matching bases. The end of the DNA aligns better with TRBJ2-7, so the J call may be wrong. CDR3 size: 15 residues. Germline CDR1 is LGHNA and CDR2 is YSLEER. CDR3 sequence reads: CASSQVRGGDYEQYF. The CDR3 DNA reads TGCGCCAGCAGCCAAGTCCGCGGCGGGGACTACGAGCAGTACTTC.

The chain links TRBV5-4 to TRBJ2-4; no clear D gene. Germline CDR1 and CDR2: SGHNT and YYREEE (reference sequence). The CDR3 loop spans 13 amino acids. V was cut by 0 bases and J by 5 bases, with 6 bases left in between. In nucleotides, the CDR3 is TGTGCCAGCAGCTTGGCCTCGGAAAACATTCAGTACTTC. Amino acids: CASSLASENIQYF.

This sequence joins TRBV27 and TRBJ2-1; no definite D call. V lost 4 bases and J lost 6, with 7 bases in between. Germline CDR1 and CDR2: MNHEY and SMNVEV (reference sequence). The CDR3 sequence is 12 residues long. In DNA, the CDR3 is TGTGCCAGCAGTTCCCTAGGCAATGAGCAGTTCTTC. This gives the protein CASSSLGNEQFF.

This rearrangement joins TRBV7-9 to TRBJ2-1, with 8 bases matching TRBD1. The CDR3 contains 15 residues. Unmatched junction bases numbered 8, after V lost 4 bases and J lost 6 bases. CDR1 and CDR2 from the germline V gene are SEHNR and FQNEAQ (reference sequence). DNA for the CDR3: TGTGCCAGCAGCTCGACAGGGGATTTGAGCAATGAGCAGTTCTTC. Its translation: CASSSTGDLSNEQFF.

The CDR3, as DNA: TGTGCCAGCAGGGGCGAGGGTAATTCAGGGGGCTACGAGCAGTACTTC. This translates into CASRGEGNSGGYEQYF. The rearrangement links TRBV27 to TRBJ2-7, with 7 bases aligning to TRBD1. The CDR3 extends over 16 amino acids. The germline V gene has CDR1 MNHEY and CDR2 SMNVEV (reference sequence). The V segment lost 6 bases and the J segment 3 bases; nucleotides outside the gene matches: 14.